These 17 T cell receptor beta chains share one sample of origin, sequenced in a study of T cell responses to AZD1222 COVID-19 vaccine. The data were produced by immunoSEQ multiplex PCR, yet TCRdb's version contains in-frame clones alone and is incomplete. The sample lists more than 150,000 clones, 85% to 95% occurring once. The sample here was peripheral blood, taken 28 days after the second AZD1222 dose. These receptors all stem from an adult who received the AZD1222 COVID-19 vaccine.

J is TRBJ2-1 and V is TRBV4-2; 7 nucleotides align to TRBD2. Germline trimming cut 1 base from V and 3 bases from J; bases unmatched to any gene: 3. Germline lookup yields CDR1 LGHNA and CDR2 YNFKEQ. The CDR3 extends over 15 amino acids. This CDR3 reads CASSQGTGGYNEQFF. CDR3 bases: TGTGCCAGCAGCCAAGGGACGGGAGGCTACAATGAGCAGTTCTTC.

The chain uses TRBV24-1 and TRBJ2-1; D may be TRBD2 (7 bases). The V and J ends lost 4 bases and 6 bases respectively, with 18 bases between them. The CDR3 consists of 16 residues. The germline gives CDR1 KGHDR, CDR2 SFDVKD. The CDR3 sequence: CATSDPGEGIFNEQFF. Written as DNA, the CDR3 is TGTGCCACCAGTGACCCAGGGGAGGGCATTTTCAATGAGCAGTTCTTC.

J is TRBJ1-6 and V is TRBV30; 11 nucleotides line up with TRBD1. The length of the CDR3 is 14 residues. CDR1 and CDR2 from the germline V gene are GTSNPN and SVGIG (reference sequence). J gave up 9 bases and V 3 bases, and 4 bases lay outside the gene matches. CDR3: CAWRGQGVGSPLHF. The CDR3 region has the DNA TGTGCCTGGAGGGGACAGGGGGTAGGTTCACCCCTCCACTTT.

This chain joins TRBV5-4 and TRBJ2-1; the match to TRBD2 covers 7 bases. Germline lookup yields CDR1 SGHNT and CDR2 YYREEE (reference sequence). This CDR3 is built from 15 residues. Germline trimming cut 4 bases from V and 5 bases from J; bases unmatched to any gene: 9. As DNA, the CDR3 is TGTGCCAGCAGCCGGTGGGGCGGGGGTAACAATGAGCAGTTCTTC. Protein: CASSRWGGGNNEQFF.

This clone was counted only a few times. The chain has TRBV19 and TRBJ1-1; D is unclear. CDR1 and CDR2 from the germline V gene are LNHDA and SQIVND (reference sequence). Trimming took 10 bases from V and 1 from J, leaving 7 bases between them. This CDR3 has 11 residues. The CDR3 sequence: CATAENTEAFF. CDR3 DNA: TGTGCCACCGCGGAGAACACTGAAGCTTTCTTT.

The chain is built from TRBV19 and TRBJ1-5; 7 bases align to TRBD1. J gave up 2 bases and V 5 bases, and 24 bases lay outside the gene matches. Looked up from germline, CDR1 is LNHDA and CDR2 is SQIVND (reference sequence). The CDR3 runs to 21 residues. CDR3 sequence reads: CASSPTSTGTDHRRGNQPQHF. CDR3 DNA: TGTGCCAGTAGTCCTACCTCAACCGGGACAGATCACAGGAGGGGCAATCAGCCCCAGCATTTT. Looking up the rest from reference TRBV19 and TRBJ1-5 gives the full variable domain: DGGITQSPKYLFRKEGQNVTLSCEQNLNHDAMYWYRQDPGQGLRLIYYSQIVNDFQKGDIAEGYSVSREKKESFPLTVTSAQKNPTAFYLCASSPTSTGTDHRRGNQPQHFGDGTRLSIL.

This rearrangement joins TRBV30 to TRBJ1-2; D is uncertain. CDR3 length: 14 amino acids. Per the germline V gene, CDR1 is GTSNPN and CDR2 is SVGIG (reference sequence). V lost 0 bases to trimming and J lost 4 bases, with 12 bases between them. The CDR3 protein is CAWSVESALYGYTF. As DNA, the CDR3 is TGTGCCTGGAGTGTAGAGTCAGCCCTCTATGGCTACACCTTC.

CDR3 DNA: TGTGCCAGCAGCCTCGGACAGGGTCGTTCACCCCTCCACTTT. It yields the protein CASSLGQGRSPLHF. The J gene is TRBJ1-6, the V gene TRBV3-1 (or the pseudogene TRBV3-2); TRBD1 matches 8 bases. Per germline, CDR1 LGHDT and CDR2 YNNKEL (reference sequence). V lost 4 bases to trimming and J lost 9 bases; unmatched junction nucleotides: 5. The length of the CDR3 is 14 residues.

The CDR3 protein is CATSRGGSASEQYF. CDR3 nucleotide sequence: TGTGCCACCAGCAGAGGAGGGAGTGCGTCCGAGCAGTACTTC. The chain is built from TRBV15 and TRBJ2-7; the D gene is possibly TRBD2 (5 bases). The CDR3 covers 14 residues. V was clipped by 1 base and J by 6 bases, with 13 bases between them. Germline lookup yields CDR1 LNHNV and CDR2 YYDKDF (reference sequence).

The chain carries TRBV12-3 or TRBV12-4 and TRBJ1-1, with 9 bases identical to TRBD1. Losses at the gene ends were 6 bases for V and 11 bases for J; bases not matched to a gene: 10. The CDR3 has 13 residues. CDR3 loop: CASSKGQGVGAFF. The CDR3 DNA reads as TGTGCCAGCAGCAAGGGACAGGGTGTGGGTGCTTTCTTT.

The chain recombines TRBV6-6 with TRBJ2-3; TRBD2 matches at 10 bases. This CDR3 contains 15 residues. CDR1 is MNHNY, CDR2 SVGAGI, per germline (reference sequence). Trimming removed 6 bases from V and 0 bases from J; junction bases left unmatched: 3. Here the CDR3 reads CASRDSGGSTDTQYF. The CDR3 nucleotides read TGTGCCAGCAGAGATAGCGGGGGGAGCACAGATACGCAGTATTTT.

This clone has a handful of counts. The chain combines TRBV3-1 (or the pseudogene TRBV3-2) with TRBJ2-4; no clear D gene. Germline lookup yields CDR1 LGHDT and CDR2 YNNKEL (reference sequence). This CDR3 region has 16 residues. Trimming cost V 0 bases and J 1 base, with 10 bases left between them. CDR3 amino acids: CASSQDSLRAKNIQYF. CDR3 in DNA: TGTGCCAGCAGCCAAGATTCTCTGAGGGCCAAAAACATTCAGTACTTC.

DNA for the CDR3: TGTGCCAGCAGCCAAGCCGACAGTAAGGCCTACGAGCAGTACTTC. Its translation is CASSQADSKAYEQYF. V gene TRBV4-2 combines with J gene TRBJ2-7, with D maybe TRBD1 (5 bases). Germline V gives CDR1 LGHNA, CDR2 YNFKEQ. V lost 1 base and J lost 2, with 12 bases in between. The CDR3 has 15 amino acids.

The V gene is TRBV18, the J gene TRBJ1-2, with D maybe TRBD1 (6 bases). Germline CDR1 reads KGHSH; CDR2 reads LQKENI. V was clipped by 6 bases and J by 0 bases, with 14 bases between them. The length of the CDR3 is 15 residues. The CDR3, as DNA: TGTGCCAGCTCCGGGGCAGGGGCCACTAACTATGGCTACACCTTC. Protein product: CASSGAGATNYGYTF. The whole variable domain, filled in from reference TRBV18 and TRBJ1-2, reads NAGVMQNPRHLVRRRGQEARLRCSPMKGHSHVYWYRQLPEEGLKFMVYLQKENIIDESGMPKERFSAEFPKEGPSILRIQQVVRGDSAAYFCASSGAGATNYGYTFGSGTRLTVV.

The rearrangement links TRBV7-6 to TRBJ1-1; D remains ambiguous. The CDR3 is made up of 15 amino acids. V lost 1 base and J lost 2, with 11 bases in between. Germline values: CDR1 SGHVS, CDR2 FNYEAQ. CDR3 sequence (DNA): TGTGCCAGCAGCTTAGAAGCCAGCGCAAACACTGAAGCTTTCTTT. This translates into CASSLEASANTEAFF.

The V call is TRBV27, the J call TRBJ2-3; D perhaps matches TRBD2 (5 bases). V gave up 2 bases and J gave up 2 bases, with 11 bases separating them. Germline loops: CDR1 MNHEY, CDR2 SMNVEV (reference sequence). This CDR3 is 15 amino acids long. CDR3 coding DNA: TGTGCCAGCAGTTTACGCGAGGGCCTCACAGATACGCAGTATTTT. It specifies CASSLREGLTDTQYF.

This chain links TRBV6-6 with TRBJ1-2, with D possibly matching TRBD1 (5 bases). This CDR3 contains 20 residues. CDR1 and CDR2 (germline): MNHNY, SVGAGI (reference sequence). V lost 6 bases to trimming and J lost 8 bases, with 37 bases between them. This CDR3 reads CASSDNLGGMPRGVVRGYTF. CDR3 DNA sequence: TGTGCCAGCAGCGACAACCTTGGGGGAATGCCCCGGGGAGTTGTACGCGGCTACACCTTC.